This is a list of T cell receptor beta chains from one sample in a study of T-cell reconstitution after alpha-beta-depleted transplantation in children. MiXCR was run by TCRdb on the PCR reads, yielding one entry per CDR3 protein. Of more than 500,000 distinct CDR3 sequences listed, 9.5% to 12% are singletons. This specimen consisted of PBMCs, mostly from graft donor cells, obtained 180 days after TCRalphabeta/CD19-depleted stem cell transplant. The source of these receptors is a female patient aged 2 to 10 who had a stem cell transplant for aplastic anemia, so the T cells may come from the graft donor. Both conserved end residues are part of each CDR3. Fields, in order: J gene, V gene, D gene, clone size, CDR3 protein, CDR3 DNA. The D gene is left open where the match is weak. Clone size is stated in some rows and not others, as once, few, many or a class when expanded.

TRBJ2-1	TRBV19	-	-	CASSILSGSYNEQFF	TGTGCCAGTAGTATTCTTAGCGGCTCCTACAATGAGCAGTTCTTC
TRBJ2-5	TRBV20-1	-	many	CSASGETQYF	TGCAGTGCTTCGGGTGAGACCCAGTACTTC
TRBJ2-1	TRBV5-1	-	many	CASSSLRGNEQFF	TGCGCCAGCAGCTCACTCCGGGGGAATGAGCAGTTCTTC
TRBJ1-3	TRBV15	-	many	CATSRDLMSRGSTIYF	TGTGCCACCAGCAGAGATCTAATGAGCCGGGGGTCCACCATATATTTT
TRBJ2-3	TRBV28	-	few	CASSLSSAEDTQYF	TGTGCCAGCAGTTTGAGCTCGGCGGAAGATACGCAGTATTTT
TRBJ1-6	TRBV27	-	-	CASSSQKGVGGSPLHF	TGTGCCAGCAGTTCTCAGAAGGGCGTGGGGGGTTCACCCCTCCACTTT
TRBJ2-3	TRBV24-1	-	-	CATSDYSGEGLETQYF	TGTGCCACCAGTGATTACAGCGGAGAAGGGTTAGAGACGCAGTATTTT
TRBJ2-7	TRBV6-5	TRBD2	-	CASSYSASGSYEQYF	TGTGCCAGCAGTTACTCGGCTAGCGGGAGCTACGAGCAGTACTTC
TRBJ2-3	TRBV5-1	-	-	CASSPRPGRRADTQYF	TGCGCCAGCAGCCCCCGACCCGGCCGAAGAGCAGATACGCAGTATTTT
TRBJ2-1	TRBV14	-	-	CASSQDLIPRGYNEQFF	TGTGCCAGCAGCCAAGATCTCATTCCCCGAGGGTATAATGAGCAGTTCTTC